This TCR beta chain was found in a study of T cells after yellow fever vaccination. Study conclusions and caveats: CD4 and CD8 compartments shared a small share of clonotypes, likely from convergent recombination. Weaker overall, the secondary response nonetheless peaked faster (day 5 versus 15).

The V gene lost 6 bases and the J gene lost 1 base, with 10 bases spanning the gap. The CDR3 spans 12 residues. The germline V gene has CDR1 GTSNPN and CDR2 SVGIG (reference sequence). This clonotype was counted a few times. The antigen remains undetermined. TCRdb itself ran the 5' RACE reads through MiXCR, one entry per CDR3 protein. The sample yields approximately 600,000 distinct CDR3 sequences, roughly 12% seen once. The chain combines TRBV30 with TRBJ2-7; D is undetermined. The material was PBMCs, obtained on the day of the yellow fever booster vaccination. The sequence derives from a man younger than 40 who received the YFV17D yellow fever vaccine. The CDR3 region has the DNA TGTGCCTGTAGAACAAATTCCTACGAGCAGTACTTC. Its translation is CACRTNSYEQYF. The whole variable domain, remainder taken from reference TRBV30 and TRBJ2-7, is SQTIHQWPATLVQPVGSPLSLECTVEGTSNPNLYWYRQAAGRGLQLLFYSVGIGQISSEVPQNLSASRPQDRQFILSSKKLLLSDSGFYLCACRTNSYEQYFGPGTRLTVT.